Listed below are T cell receptor beta chains from one sample, sequenced in a study of monozygotic twins with inflammatory bowel disease. TCRdb reprocessed the 5' RACE reads and stores each CDR3 protein as one record, lacking DNA. The ten top clones account for over 5.5%, within a sample of about 300,000 distinct CDR3 sequences. Sequencing used blood. These receptors all stem from a human donor with ulcerative colitis or Crohn's disease, or a healthy co-twin of an affected twin (not recorded which). Both conserved end residues are part of each CDR3. Fields, in order: CDR3 protein, J gene, V gene.

cdr3_aa: CASSQTTSASSYNEQFF
j_call: TRBJ2-1
v_call: TRBV4-2

cdr3_aa: CSVKDRAPSPDEQYF
j_call: TRBJ2-7
v_call: TRBV29-1

cdr3_aa: CSVGVFYEQYF
j_call: TRBJ2-7
v_call: TRBV29-1

cdr3_aa: CASSLKAGTSYEQYF
j_call: TRBJ2-7
v_call: TRBV27

cdr3_aa: CASSFRVAGLAYEQYF
j_call: TRBJ2-7
v_call: TRBV7-2

cdr3_aa: CASSGTAVQAKNIQYF
j_call: TRBJ2-4
v_call: TRBV6-1

cdr3_aa: CASSLGLAGVSEQYF
j_call: TRBJ2-7
v_call: TRBV7-6

cdr3_aa: CAVTGNPYEQYF
j_call: TRBJ2-7
v_call: TRBV10-3

cdr3_aa: CASSLGQTHYGYTF
j_call: TRBJ1-2
v_call: TRBV11-2

cdr3_aa: CASSSTGSGYEQYF
j_call: TRBJ2-7
v_call: TRBV28

cdr3_aa: CASSVGGATEAFF
j_call: TRBJ1-1
v_call: TRBV9

cdr3_aa: CASSLGSQTGNTIYF
j_call: TRBJ1-3
v_call: TRBV7-2

cdr3_aa: CSARERPPLDIQYF
j_call: TRBJ2-4
v_call: TRBV20-1

cdr3_aa: CSARVGPDGYTF
j_call: TRBJ1-2
v_call: TRBV20-1

cdr3_aa: CASSLEPGNSHLHF
j_call: TRBJ1-6
v_call: TRBV7-9

cdr3_aa: CASSSSGQEQFF
j_call: TRBJ2-1
v_call: TRBV7-2

cdr3_aa: CATLGQNRYEQYF
j_call: TRBJ2-7
v_call: TRBV6-5

cdr3_aa: CASRDRRGDGYTF
j_call: TRBJ1-2
v_call: TRBV6-2/TRBV6-3

cdr3_aa: CASSLHEGYGYTF
j_call: TRBJ1-2
v_call: TRBV7-2

cdr3_aa: CASSPRQGDYEQYF
j_call: TRBJ2-7
v_call: TRBV5-1

cdr3_aa: CSARDHVSGLSNQPQHF
j_call: TRBJ1-5
v_call: TRBV20-1

cdr3_aa: CASTSLTGVSGANVLTF
j_call: TRBJ2-6
v_call: TRBV19

cdr3_aa: CASSQDRLRWNHNEQFF
j_call: TRBJ2-1
v_call: TRBV4-3

cdr3_aa: CASSYWVDTEAFF
j_call: TRBJ1-1
v_call: TRBV6-5

cdr3_aa: CASRRGWEETQYF
j_call: TRBJ2-5
v_call: TRBV28

cdr3_aa: CASSLGGRRGPSSYEQYF
j_call: TRBJ2-7
v_call: TRBV5-4

cdr3_aa: CASSLVVGQVGHGYTF
j_call: TRBJ1-2
v_call: TRBV7-2

cdr3_aa: CASSPLWGDRTDTQYF
j_call: TRBJ2-3
v_call: TRBV7-9

cdr3_aa: CASTPGTAFLETQYF
j_call: TRBJ2-5
v_call: TRBV28

cdr3_aa: CSALAGGRADTQYF
j_call: TRBJ2-3
v_call: TRBV20-1

cdr3_aa: CASSQDGMTQYF
j_call: TRBJ2-5
v_call: TRBV14

cdr3_aa: CASSLSQTGFYGYTF
j_call: TRBJ1-2
v_call: TRBV27

cdr3_aa: CARSSEGPLKVEETQYF
j_call: TRBJ2-5
v_call: TRBV7-3

cdr3_aa: CASSLGGGQLNQPQHF
j_call: TRBJ1-5
v_call: TRBV27

cdr3_aa: CATSGERDRYNEQFF
j_call: TRBJ2-1
v_call: TRBV15

cdr3_aa: CASSPDKNVLTF
j_call: TRBJ2-6
v_call: TRBV14

cdr3_aa: CSVVAGGWNEQFF
j_call: TRBJ2-1
v_call: TRBV29-1

cdr3_aa: CAIRMDKRSNEQFF
j_call: TRBJ2-1
v_call: TRBV10-3

cdr3_aa: CASSLGGAPRDTQYF
j_call: TRBJ2-3
v_call: TRBV12-3/TRBV12-4

cdr3_aa: CASRTDRVSPLHF
j_call: TRBJ1-6
v_call: TRBV27

cdr3_aa: CASSAKQGTKNIQYF
j_call: TRBJ2-4
v_call: TRBV19

cdr3_aa: CASSEYGQPQHF
j_call: TRBJ1-5
v_call: TRBV25-1

cdr3_aa: CASSLMAGSSGANVLTF
j_call: TRBJ2-6
v_call: TRBV7-3

cdr3_aa: CASSSPGPAETQYF
j_call: TRBJ2-5
v_call: TRBV28

cdr3_aa: CASSAPQGSNTEAFF
j_call: TRBJ1-1
v_call: TRBV12-3/TRBV12-4

cdr3_aa: CASSPGREVNNEQFF
j_call: TRBJ2-1
v_call: TRBV12-3/TRBV12-4

cdr3_aa: CASSLPGSGSYEQYF
j_call: TRBJ2-7
v_call: TRBV12-3/TRBV12-4

cdr3_aa: CSTGGGSSYNEQFF
j_call: TRBJ2-1
v_call: TRBV20-1

cdr3_aa: CASSQEDRYTENYGYTF
j_call: TRBJ1-2
v_call: TRBV5-5

cdr3_aa: CASSLFSGVTGELFF
j_call: TRBJ2-2
v_call: TRBV5-1

cdr3_aa: CASSQGRQPLSYEQYF
j_call: TRBJ2-7
v_call: TRBV4-3

cdr3_aa: CASSEGAGAFYEQYF
j_call: TRBJ2-7
v_call: TRBV6-1

cdr3_aa: CASSRDSLYGYTF
j_call: TRBJ1-2
v_call: TRBV14

cdr3_aa: CASSARSDIAYEQYF
j_call: TRBJ2-7
v_call: TRBV5-1

cdr3_aa: CASSVLTNGDTIYF
j_call: TRBJ1-3
v_call: TRBV2

cdr3_aa: CASSGVRQGLSPNEKLFF
j_call: TRBJ1-4
v_call: TRBV2

cdr3_aa: CASSSPPAYEQYF
j_call: TRBJ2-7
v_call: TRBV27